The clone carrying this T cell receptor (beta chain) was recorded at least ten times. Its antigen is still unknown. The sample originates from a study of early T cells in non-severe SARS-CoV-2 infection. Study outcomes and limitations: A preference for anti-spike CD8 responses marked VDJdb matching, which missed private and CD4 specificities.

V was clipped by 6 bases and J by 0 bases, with 10 bases between them. In germline, CDR1 is LNHDA, CDR2 SQIVND (reference sequence). The CDR3 extends over 14 amino acids. TCRdb reanalysed the 5' RACE reads using MiXCR and keeps one entry per CDR3 protein. Found here are some 28,000 distinct CDR3 sequences, 5.8% of them singletons; the top ten hold 5% to 5.5%. Specimen: whole blood. This chain uses TRBV19 with TRBJ2-3, with D possibly being TRBD1 (5 bases). The TCR was taken from an adult who was a healthcare worker with PCR-confirmed SARS-CoV-2 infection or an uninfected control (not recorded which). The CDR3 protein is CASRTGTSTDTQYF. The CDR3 DNA reads as TGTGCCAGTAGAACAGGTACTAGCACAGATACGCAGTATTTT.